This TCR beta chain was recorded in a study of regulatory T cells in long-lasting Graves disease. For the study at large: Prior antithyroid drug treatment in newly diagnosed Graves' patients lasted under 3 months.

Trimming took off 4 bases at V and 7 bases at J, with 13 bases between the two ends. Germline V lookup: CDR1 SQVTM, CDR2 ANQGSEA. The CDR3 has 12 residues. Notes on the study in general: Sharing of public clonotypes was greater in persistent patients (under 3,000) than in new patients (966). The small sample size may have reduced accuracy.

Remarks on this clonotype: Antigen specificity is unknown.

According to the study, TCR beta libraries were built with iRepertoire HTBI primers and CDR3-region Arm-PCR. TCRdb used MiXCR to reprocess the multiplex PCR reads, holding one entry per CDR3 protein. The table has about 530,000 distinct CDR3 sequences, about 16% seen once. Time point here: newly diagnosed GD, antithyroid drugs for less than 3 months. PBMC RNA served as the TCR library source. The sample was also reused in another study, on T cells in Graves' hyperthyroidism and ophthalmopathy.

The starting material was peripheral blood mononuclear cells (PBMCs), obtained at new diagnosis, from a patient treated with antithyroid drugs. This receptor was obtained from a woman aged 40 to 65 with Graves disease. V gene TRBV29-1 combines with J gene TRBJ1-2; D gene unclear. The CDR3: CSVAGGDFGYTF. DNA of the CDR3: TGCAGCGTTGCAGGAGGAGATTTTGGCTACACCTTC.